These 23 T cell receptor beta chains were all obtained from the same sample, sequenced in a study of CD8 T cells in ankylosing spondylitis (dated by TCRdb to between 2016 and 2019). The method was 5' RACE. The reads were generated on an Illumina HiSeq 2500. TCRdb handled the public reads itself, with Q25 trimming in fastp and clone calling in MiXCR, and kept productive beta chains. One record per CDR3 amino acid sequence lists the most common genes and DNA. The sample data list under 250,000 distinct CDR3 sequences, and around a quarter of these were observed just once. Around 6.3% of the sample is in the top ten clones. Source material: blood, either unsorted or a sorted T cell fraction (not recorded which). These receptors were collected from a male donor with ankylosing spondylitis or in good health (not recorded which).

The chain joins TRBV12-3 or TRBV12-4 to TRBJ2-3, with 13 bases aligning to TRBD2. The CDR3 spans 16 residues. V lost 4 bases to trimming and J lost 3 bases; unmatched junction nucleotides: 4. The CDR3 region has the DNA TGTGCCAGCAGTTCCGGACTAGCGGGAGAGACAGATACGCAGTATTTT. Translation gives CASSSGLAGETDTQYF.

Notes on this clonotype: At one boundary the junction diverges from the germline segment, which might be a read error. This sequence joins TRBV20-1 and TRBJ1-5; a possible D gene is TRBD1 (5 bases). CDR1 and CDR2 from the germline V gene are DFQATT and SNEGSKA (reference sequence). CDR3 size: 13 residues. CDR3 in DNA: TGCAGTGCCGTGGGGGATAGCAATCATCCCCAGCATTTT. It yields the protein CSAVGDSNHPQHF.

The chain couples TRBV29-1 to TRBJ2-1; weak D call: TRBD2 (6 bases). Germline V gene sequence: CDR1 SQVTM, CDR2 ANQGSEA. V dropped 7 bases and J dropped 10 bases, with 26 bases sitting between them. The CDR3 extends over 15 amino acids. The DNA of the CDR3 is TGCAGCGCCTATGGCTCCGGGAGATTGACTTGGGAGCAGTTCTTC. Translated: CSAYGSGRLTWEQFF.

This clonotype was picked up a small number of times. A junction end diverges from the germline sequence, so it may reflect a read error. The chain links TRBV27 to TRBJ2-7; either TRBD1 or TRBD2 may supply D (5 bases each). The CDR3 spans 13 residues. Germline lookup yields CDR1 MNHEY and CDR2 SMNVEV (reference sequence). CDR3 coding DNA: TGTGCCAGCAGTTTATCAGCCGGGACCACAACGAACTTC. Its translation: CASSLSAGTTTNF.

The CDR3 spells CSARDGTSGRSGYEQYF. The DNA for the CDR3 is TGCAGTGCTAGGGACGGGACTAGCGGGCGGAGTGGCTACGAGCAGTACTTC. The chain recombines TRBV20-1 with TRBJ2-7, with 12 bases matching TRBD2. The trim removed 3 bases at V and 3 bases at J, leaving 12 bases unmatched. Germline V gives CDR1 DFQATT, CDR2 SNEGSKA (reference sequence). This CDR3 comprises 17 residues.

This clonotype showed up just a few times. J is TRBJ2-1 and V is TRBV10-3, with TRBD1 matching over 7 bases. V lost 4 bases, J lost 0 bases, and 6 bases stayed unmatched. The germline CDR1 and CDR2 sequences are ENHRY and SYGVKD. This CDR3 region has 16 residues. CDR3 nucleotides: TGTGCCATCAGTGCAGCGACAGGGAGCTCCTACAATGAGCAGTTCTTC. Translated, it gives CAISAATGSSYNEQFF.

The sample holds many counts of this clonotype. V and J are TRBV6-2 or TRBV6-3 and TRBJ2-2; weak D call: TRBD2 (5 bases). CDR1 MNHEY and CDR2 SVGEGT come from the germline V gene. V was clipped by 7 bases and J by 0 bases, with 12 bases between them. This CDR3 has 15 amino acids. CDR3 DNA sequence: TGTGCCAGCATACGCGGTAGCGCGAACACCGGGGAGCTGTTTTTT. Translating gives CASIRGSANTGELFF.

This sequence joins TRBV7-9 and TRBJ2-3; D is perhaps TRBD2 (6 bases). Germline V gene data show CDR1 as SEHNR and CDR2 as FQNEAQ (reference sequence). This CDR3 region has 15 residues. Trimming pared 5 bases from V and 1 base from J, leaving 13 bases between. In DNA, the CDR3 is TGTGCCAGCAGCCTTCCTGGGGAGGGCACAGATACGCAGTATTTT. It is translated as CASSLPGEGTDTQYF.

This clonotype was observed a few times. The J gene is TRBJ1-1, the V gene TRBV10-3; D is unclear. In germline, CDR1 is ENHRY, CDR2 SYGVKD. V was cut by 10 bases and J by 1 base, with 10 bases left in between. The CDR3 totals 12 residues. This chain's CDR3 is CATGGRNTEAFF. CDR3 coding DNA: TGTGCCACCGGAGGCAGGAACACTGAAGCTTTCTTT.

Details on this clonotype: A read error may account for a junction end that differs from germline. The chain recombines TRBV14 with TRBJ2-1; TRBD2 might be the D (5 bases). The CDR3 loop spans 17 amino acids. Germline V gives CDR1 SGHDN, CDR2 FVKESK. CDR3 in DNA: TGTGCCATCAGCCCCGGCTTGGGAGCAAGCTCCTACAATGAGCAGTTCTTC. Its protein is CAISPGLGASSYNEQFF.

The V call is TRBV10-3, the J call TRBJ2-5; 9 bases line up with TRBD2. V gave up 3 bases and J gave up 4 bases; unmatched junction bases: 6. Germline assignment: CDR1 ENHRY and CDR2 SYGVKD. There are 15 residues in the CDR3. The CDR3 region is CAISDEREVLETQYF. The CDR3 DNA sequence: TGTGCCATCAGTGATGAGCGGGAGGTCTTAGAGACCCAGTACTTC.

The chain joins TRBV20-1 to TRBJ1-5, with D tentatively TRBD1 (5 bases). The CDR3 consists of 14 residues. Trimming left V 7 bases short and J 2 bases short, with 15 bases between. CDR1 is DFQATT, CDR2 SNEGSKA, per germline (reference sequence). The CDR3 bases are TGCAGTGTTGCCCAGGGTGGGGGCAATCAGCCCCAGCATTTT. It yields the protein CSVAQGGGNQPQHF.

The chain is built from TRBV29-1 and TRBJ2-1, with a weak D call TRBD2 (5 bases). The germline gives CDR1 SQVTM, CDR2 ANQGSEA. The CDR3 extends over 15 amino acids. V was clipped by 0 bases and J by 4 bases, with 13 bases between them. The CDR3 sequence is CSVEEWASRYNEQFF. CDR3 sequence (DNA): TGCAGCGTTGAAGAGTGGGCTAGCAGATACAATGAGCAGTTCTTC.

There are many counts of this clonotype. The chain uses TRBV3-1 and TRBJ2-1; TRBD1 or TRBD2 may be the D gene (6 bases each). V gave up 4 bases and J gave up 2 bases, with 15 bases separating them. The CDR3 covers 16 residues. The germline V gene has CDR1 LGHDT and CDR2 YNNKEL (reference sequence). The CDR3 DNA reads TGTGCCAGCAGCCTTGTAAACGGGGGCCCCTACAATGAGCAGTTCTTC. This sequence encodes CASSLVNGGPYNEQFF.

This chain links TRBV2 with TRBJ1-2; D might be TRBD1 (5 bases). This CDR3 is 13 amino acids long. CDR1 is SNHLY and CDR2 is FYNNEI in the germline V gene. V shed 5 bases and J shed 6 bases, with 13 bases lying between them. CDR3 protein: CASSFQGGHGYTF. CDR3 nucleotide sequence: TGTGCCAGCAGTTTTCAGGGCGGGCATGGCTACACCTTC.

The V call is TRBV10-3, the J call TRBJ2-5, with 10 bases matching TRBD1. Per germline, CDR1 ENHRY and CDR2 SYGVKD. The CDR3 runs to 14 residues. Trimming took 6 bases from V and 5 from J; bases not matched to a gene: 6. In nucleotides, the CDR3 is TGTGCCATCAGGGCCGGACAGGGGGTCGAGACCCAGTACTTC. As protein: CAIRAGQGVETQYF.

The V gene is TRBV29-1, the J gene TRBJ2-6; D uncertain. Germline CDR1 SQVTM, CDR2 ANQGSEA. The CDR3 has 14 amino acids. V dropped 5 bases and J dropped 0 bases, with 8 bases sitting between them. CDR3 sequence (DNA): TGCAGCGTTAGACCGAGCTCTGGGGCCAACGTCCTGACTTTC. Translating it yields CSVRPSSGANVLTF.

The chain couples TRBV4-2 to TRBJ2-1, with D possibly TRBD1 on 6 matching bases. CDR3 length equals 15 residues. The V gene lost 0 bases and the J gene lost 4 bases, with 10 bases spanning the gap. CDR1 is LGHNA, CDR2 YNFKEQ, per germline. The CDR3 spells CASSQDPTGYNEQFF. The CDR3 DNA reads TGTGCCAGCAGCCAAGACCCCACAGGGTACAATGAGCAGTTCTTC.

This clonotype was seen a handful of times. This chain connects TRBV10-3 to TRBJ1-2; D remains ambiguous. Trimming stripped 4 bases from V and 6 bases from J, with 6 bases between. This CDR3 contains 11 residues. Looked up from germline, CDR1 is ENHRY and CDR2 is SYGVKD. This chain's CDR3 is CAISVGDGYTF. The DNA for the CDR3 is TGTGCCATCAGTGTCGGGGATGGCTACACCTTC.

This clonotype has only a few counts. CDR3 DNA: TGTGCCAGCAGCCAAGGGGCAGGGACAGACTACGAGCAGTACTTC. Translation gives CASSQGAGTDYEQYF. The gene calls are TRBV4-2 and TRBJ2-7; 7 bases map to TRBD1. CDR1 and CDR2 (germline): LGHNA, YNFKEQ. The CDR3 totals 15 residues. After removal of 1 base from V and 3 bases from J, the junction contained 6 bases not matched to a gene.

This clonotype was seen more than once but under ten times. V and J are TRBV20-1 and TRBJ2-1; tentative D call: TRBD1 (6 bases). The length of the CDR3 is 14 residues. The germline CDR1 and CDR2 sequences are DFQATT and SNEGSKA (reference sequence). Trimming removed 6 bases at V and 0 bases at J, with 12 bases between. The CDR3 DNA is TGCAGTGCCTCGGGACATAGCTCCTACAATGAGCAGTTCTTC. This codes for CSASGHSSYNEQFF.

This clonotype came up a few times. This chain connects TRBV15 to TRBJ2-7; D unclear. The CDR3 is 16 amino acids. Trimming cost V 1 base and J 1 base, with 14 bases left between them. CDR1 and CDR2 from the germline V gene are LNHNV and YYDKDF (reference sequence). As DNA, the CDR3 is TGTGCCACCAGCAGAGGTTTAGGAGCAGAATCCTACGAGCAGTACTTC. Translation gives CATSRGLGAESYEQYF.

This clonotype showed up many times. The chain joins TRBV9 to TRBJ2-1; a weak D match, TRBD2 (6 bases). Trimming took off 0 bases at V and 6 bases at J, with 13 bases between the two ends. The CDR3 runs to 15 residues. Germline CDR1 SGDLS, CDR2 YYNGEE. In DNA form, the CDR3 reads TGTGCCAGCAGCGTAGAGACCTTGGGGGGCAATGAGCAGTTCTTC. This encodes CASSVETLGGNEQFF.